This T cell receptor (beta chain) was documented in a study of blood T cell repertoires in COVID-19. This CDR3 is 17 amino acids long. The J segment lost 0 bases and the V segment lost 3 bases, leaving 5 bases of the junction unmatched. CDR1 MDHEN and CDR2 SYDVKM come from the germline V gene. This table comes from immunoSEQ multiplex PCR, and its TCRdb copy is limited to in-frame clones, with some not included. The sample has some 180,000 clones; 82% are singletons. The specimen was peripheral blood. This clonotype was obtained from a woman aged 60 to 75 with COVID-19, enrolled during active disease. The chain uses TRBV28 and TRBJ2-3; 11 nucleotides line up with TRBD2. The CDR3 protein is CASSFRLAGTSTDTQYF. In DNA form, the CDR3 reads TGTGCCAGCAGTTTTAGACTAGCGGGGACTAGCACAGATACGCAGTATTTT.